This is a list of T cell receptor beta chains from one sample in a study of blood T cell repertoires in COVID-19. The assay was immunoSEQ multiplex PCR, and TCRdb's table has in-frame clones only and misses some. The sample comprises almost 200,000 clones, about 85% of which are singletons, and about 0.91% rests with the top ten. Sequencing was done on a sample of peripheral blood. Source of these receptors: a man in his sixties with COVID-19, enrolled during active disease. Each CDR3 is given with its conserved first and last residue. The order of the fields is CDR3 protein, J gene, V gene.

CDR3 protein: CASSLGRGSGANVLTF
J gene: TRBJ2-6
V gene: TRBV5-4

CDR3 protein: CATNREYNTEAFF
J gene: TRBJ1-1
V gene: TRBV2

CDR3 protein: CASSQETGGGYEQYF
J gene: TRBJ2-7
V gene: TRBV4-1

CDR3 protein: CASSLGRGRSYEQYF
J gene: TRBJ2-7
V gene: TRBV7-8

CDR3 protein: CASSSQYGYTF
J gene: TRBJ1-2
V gene: TRBV28

CDR3 protein: CASSLIPTGLGAGGPLDTQYF
J gene: TRBJ2-3
V gene: TRBV28

CDR3 protein: CAWGRVAGVRNEQFF
J gene: TRBJ2-1
V gene: TRBV30

CDR3 protein: CATGRTGAYEQYF
J gene: TRBJ2-7
V gene: TRBV6-5

CDR3 protein: CASRISGQYEQYF
J gene: TRBJ2-7
V gene: TRBV28

CDR3 protein: CATSRDMETQYF
J gene: TRBJ2-5
V gene: TRBV15

CDR3 protein: CASSRQVIDNEQFF
J gene: TRBJ2-1
V gene: TRBV14

CDR3 protein: CASSGDRVQRGYTF
J gene: TRBJ1-2
V gene: TRBV5-1

CDR3 protein: CASSESYLRNTQYF
J gene: TRBJ2-3
V gene: TRBV10-1

CDR3 protein: CASSVGVRGKRGSEQFF
J gene: TRBJ2-1
V gene: TRBV9

CDR3 protein: CASSRGQNYGYTF
J gene: TRBJ1-2
V gene: TRBV19

CDR3 protein: CASYNRGQGQPQHF
J gene: TRBJ1-5
V gene: TRBV19

CDR3 protein: CASSLRGLGAFF
J gene: TRBJ1-1
V gene: TRBV5-6

CDR3 protein: CASSPTHSSNQPQHF
J gene: TRBJ1-5
V gene: TRBV19

CDR3 protein: CAWAPQGISYEQYF
J gene: TRBJ2-7
V gene: TRBV30

CDR3 protein: CASSQDRTPGYGYTF
J gene: TRBJ1-2
V gene: TRBV3-1/TRBV3-2

CDR3 protein: CAWSGSGGLNQPQHF
J gene: TRBJ1-5
V gene: TRBV30

CDR3 protein: CASSLRGGTENTEAFF
J gene: TRBJ1-1
V gene: TRBV7-2

CDR3 protein: CASSGIQGYEQYF
J gene: TRBJ2-7
V gene: TRBV9

CDR3 protein: CASSGGLEKQNTEAFF
J gene: TRBJ1-1
V gene: TRBV5-1

CDR3 protein: CASRGGQMNTEAFF
J gene: TRBJ1-1
V gene: TRBV4-1

CDR3 protein: CASRSDRPKTHGYTF
J gene: TRBJ1-2
V gene: TRBV2

CDR3 protein: CASSLAGQGLYEQYF
J gene: TRBJ2-7
V gene: TRBV7-9

CDR3 protein: CASSFGTGGSSPLHF
J gene: TRBJ1-6
V gene: TRBV7-9